These 22 T cell receptor beta chains were all obtained from the same sample, sequenced in a study of blood T cell repertoires in COVID-19. Assay: immunoSEQ multiplex PCR; the TCRdb copy retains only in-frame clones and omits some. The table has fewer than 400,000 clones, 75% to 90% seen once; the top ten hold less than 2.5%. Sequencing was performed on PBMCs or T cells enriched from blood (not recorded which). The receptors here all came from a man aged 25-45 years who had recovered from COVID-19.

This sequence joins TRBV11-2 and TRBJ1-1; a possible D gene is TRBD1 (5 bases). Germline values: CDR1 SGHAT, CDR2 FQNNGV. The CDR3 has 14 residues. Between the trimmed V and J ends, which lost 3 bases and 1 base, there was a span of 9 bases. This chain's CDR3 is CASSFGQGNTEAFF. Here the CDR3 DNA reads TGTGCCAGCAGCTTTGGCCAGGGGAACACTGAAGCTTTCTTT.

This clone was counted a few times. The chain has TRBV4-3 and TRBJ1-2; 8 positions agree with TRBD1. Germline CDR1 and CDR2: LGHNA and YSLEER. CDR3 length: 16 residues. V shed 1 base and J 0 bases; nucleotides not matched to a gene: 4. In DNA form, the CDR3 reads TGCGCCAGCAGCCAAGGGAAGGACAGGGCTAACTATGGCTACACCTTC. Its protein product is CASSQGKDRANYGYTF.

This clone appeared once. The chain is built from TRBV6-5 and TRBJ2-1; 12 bases map to TRBD2. Germline assignment: CDR1 MNHEY and CDR2 SVGAGI. CDR3 length equals 13 residues. The trim removed 7 bases at V and 8 bases at J, leaving 3 bases unmatched. CDR3 DNA: TGTGCCAGCACTAGCGGGGGGGGCGATGAGCAGTTCTTC. Translated, it gives CASTSGGGDEQFF.

The chain uses TRBV5-6 and TRBJ1-5, with D possibly being TRBD1 (6 bases). This CDR3 comprises 16 residues. Germline V gives CDR1 SGHDT, CDR2 YYEEEE. V shed 0 bases and J shed 2 bases, with 12 bases lying between them. CDR3 sequence: CASSLAGGLGNQPQHF. CDR3 in DNA: TGTGCCAGCAGCTTGGCGGGGGGGCTGGGCAATCAGCCCCAGCATTTT.

This clone has just one count. The chain has TRBV7-3 and TRBJ2-2; 8 bases map to TRBD1. Germline CDR1 SGHTA, CDR2 FQGTGA. The CDR3 loop spans 18 amino acids. V was clipped by 5 bases and J by 2 bases; unmatched bases: 13. The CDR3 loop is CASSQGRQGAFNTGELFF. CDR3 sequence (DNA): TGTGCCAGCAGCCAGGGAAGGCAGGGGGCGTTTAACACCGGGGAGCTGTTTTTT.

V is TRBV6-5 and J is TRBJ2-4; possibly TRBD2 for D (5 bases). V was pared by 7 bases and J by 0 bases, with 13 bases between. Germline values: CDR1 MNHEY, CDR2 SVGAGI. The CDR3 loop spans 15 amino acids. This CDR3 is CASMRRGLAKNIQYF. The DNA for the CDR3 is TGTGCCAGCATGAGACGGGGATTAGCCAAAAACATTCAGTACTTC.

The rearrangement links TRBV5-4 to TRBJ1-3; D may be TRBD1 (6 bases). Trimming took off 0 bases at V and 2 bases at J, with 9 bases between the two ends. The CDR3 covers 15 residues. CDR1 is SGHNT, CDR2 YYREEE, per germline (reference sequence). The CDR3 coding sequence is TGTGCCAGCAGCTTGGGCAGGGGCACTGGAAACACCATATATTTT. Translation: CASSLGRGTGNTIYF.

The rearrangement links TRBV11-2 to TRBJ2-1, with 8 bases lining up with TRBD2. The CDR3 length is 15 residues. Trimming cost V 5 bases and J 7 bases; bases outside gene matches: 10. The germline V gene encodes CDR1 SGHAT and CDR2 FQNNGV. CDR3 region: CASSPGGGGRNEQFF. Here the CDR3 DNA reads TGTGCCAGCAGCCCCGGGGGCGGGGGGAGGAATGAGCAGTTCTTC.

CDR3 nucleotide sequence: TGTGCCAGTAGTCTATCCCAGGGGGCGAGCTACTATGGCTACACCTTC. Amino acids: CASSLSQGASYYGYTF. This chain links TRBV19 with TRBJ1-2; 8 nucleotides align to TRBD1. Germline CDR1 is LNHDA and CDR2 is SQIVND (reference sequence). The V gene end was trimmed by 5 bases and the J gene end by 3 bases; junction bases not matched to a gene: 11. This CDR3 region has 16 residues. The full variable domain, in which reference TRBV19 and TRBJ1-2 provide the parts outside the CDR3, is DGGITQSPKYLFRKEGQNVTLSCEQNLNHDAMYWYRQDPGQGLRLIYYSQIVNDFQKGDIAEGYSVSREKKESFPLTVTSAQKNPTAFYLCASSLSQGASYYGYTFGSGTRLTVV.

The chain carries TRBV7-6 and TRBJ2-1, with a tentative D call TRBD1 (5 bases). CDR3 size: 13 residues. Germline CDR1 SGHVS, CDR2 FNYEAQ. V gave up 5 bases and J gave up 4 bases, with 9 bases separating them. CDR3 coding DNA: TGTGCCAGCAGCGTCAGACAGTACAATGAGCAGTTCTTC. It encodes CASSVRQYNEQFF.

The chain links TRBV7-6 to TRBJ1-6; 7 positions agree with TRBD1. With 5 bases clipped from V and 6 bases from J, the junction kept 10 bases outside the gene matches. CDR3 length equals 16 residues. Germline V gives CDR1 SGHVS, CDR2 FNYEAQ. Written as DNA, the CDR3 is TGTGCCAGCAGCCAGAGACAGGGAACTTCTAATTCACCCCTCCACTTT. This sequence encodes CASSQRQGTSNSPLHF.

The J gene is TRBJ2-1, the V gene TRBV7-9; 8 bases map to TRBD1. Germline V gene data show CDR1 as SEHNR and CDR2 as FQNEAQ (reference sequence). V trimming: 5 bases; J trimming: 2 bases; junction bases outside the gene matches: 5. The CDR3 spans 15 residues. The CDR3 coding sequence is TGTGCCAGCAGCCCGGCGACAGGGGCCTACAATGAGCAGTTCTTC. The encoded protein is CASSPATGAYNEQFF.

The genes are TRBV3-1 (or the pseudogene TRBV3-2) and TRBJ2-1; D perhaps matches TRBD1 (6 bases). The V gene lost 4 bases and the J gene lost 10 bases, with 11 bases spanning the gap. Per germline, CDR1 LGHDT and CDR2 YNNKEL (reference sequence). CDR3 size: 12 residues. CDR3 DNA: TGTGCCAGCAGCCTACAGGGTTTCGAGCAGTTCTTC. Residues: CASSLQGFEQFF.

The CDR3 loop reads CASSYSLQSGANVLTF. CDR3 coding DNA: TGTGCCAGCAGTTACTCGTTACAGTCTGGGGCCAACGTCCTGACTTTC. V and J are TRBV6-5 and TRBJ2-6; D uncertain. CDR1 is MNHEY, CDR2 SVGAGI, per germline. V gave up 0 bases and J gave up 1 base, with 7 bases separating them. The CDR3 totals 16 residues.

The genes are TRBV9 and TRBJ2-3, with 7 bases matching TRBD1. Germline values: CDR1 SGDLS, CDR2 YYNGEE. J was trimmed by 11 bases and V by 2 bases; bases with no gene match: 11. This CDR3 contains 14 residues. The CDR3 coding sequence is TGTGCCAGCAGCGTCGCCGGGACAGCTAACTGGCAGTATTTT. Encoded protein: CASSVAGTANWQYF.

This clone has a single count. J is TRBJ1-3 and V is TRBV7-9; possibly TRBD1 for D (6 bases). The germline V gene has CDR1 SEHNR and CDR2 FQNEAQ (reference sequence). The CDR3 has 17 amino acids. Trimming stripped 4 bases from V and 2 bases from J, with 18 bases between. Here the CDR3 reads CASSSNQGNEAGNTIYF. CDR3 nucleotide sequence: TGTGCCAGCAGCTCTAATCAGGGGAATGAGGCTGGAAACACCATATATTTT.

The chain carries TRBV15 and TRBJ1-2; 7 bases are shared with TRBD1. Trimming took 3 bases from V and 2 from J; bases not matched to a gene: 3. The germline CDR1 and CDR2 sequences are LNHNV and YYDKDF (reference sequence). The CDR3 is 14 amino acids. CDR3 sequence: CATSSKGGNYGYTF. The DNA of the CDR3 is TGTGCCACCAGCAGCAAAGGGGGCAACTATGGCTACACCTTC.

The V call is TRBV7-3, the J call TRBJ2-1, with D possibly TRBD1 on 6 matching bases. V was trimmed by 7 bases and J by 4 bases, leaving 14 bases between them. CDR3 length: 14 amino acids. CDR1 and CDR2 (germline): SGHTA, FQGTGA. The DNA of the CDR3 is TGTGCCAGCAAAAAAGGGGGAGAGTACAATGAGCAGTTCTTC. As protein: CASKKGGEYNEQFF.

The chain uses TRBV7-2 and TRBJ2-3; 7 nucleotides align to TRBD2. Trimming took 4 bases from V and 4 from J; bases not matched to a gene: 11. The CDR3 loop spans 16 amino acids. The germline V gene encodes CDR1 SGHTA and CDR2 FQGNSA. CDR3 nucleotides: TGTGCCAGCAGCTGGGTCGGGGGGATTAGCGCAGATACGCAGTATTTT. Its translation is CASSWVGGISADTQYF.

The V and J genes are TRBV9 and TRBJ2-3; 8 bases are shared with TRBD2. V lost 3 bases and J lost 4; bases outside the gene matches: 7. Per the germline V gene, CDR1 is SGDLS and CDR2 is YYNGEE. The CDR3 consists of 15 residues. The DNA for the CDR3 is TGTGCCAGCAGCGCCGCGGGGGGTTTTGCAGATACGCAGTATTTT. This codes for CASSAAGGFADTQYF. Together with reference TRBV9 and TRBJ2-3, the CDR3 gives the full variable domain: DSGVTQTPKHLITATGQRVTLRCSPRSGDLSVYWYQQSLDQGLQFLIQYYNGEERAKGNILERFSAQQFPDLHSELNLSSLELGDSALYFCASSAAGGFADTQYFGPGTRLTVL.

The genes are TRBV29-1 and TRBJ2-3, with a possible D match to TRBD2 (5 bases). The V end was cut by 7 bases, the J end by 0 bases, with 17 bases between. The length of the CDR3 is 15 residues. Per the germline V gene, CDR1 is SQVTM and CDR2 is ANQGSEA. CDR3 residues: CSAVTGSTSTDTQYF. DNA for the CDR3: TGCAGCGCCGTTACGGGGAGTACTAGCACAGATACGCAGTATTTT.

This clone was detected once. This chain links TRBV27 with TRBJ1-5; weak D call: TRBD1 (5 bases). This CDR3 has 15 residues. V was trimmed by 6 bases and J by 4 bases, leaving 16 bases between them. CDR1 is MNHEY and CDR2 is SMNVEV in the germline V gene (reference sequence). CDR3 nucleotide sequence: TGTGCCAGCAGCCGGGAGGGGTTAGGAAATCAGCCCCAGCATTTT. Protein: CASSREGLGNQPQHF.